This TCR beta chain originates from a study of T cells in tumors after PD-1 blockade. Study overall: On average, tumor samples gave tens of thousands of TCR templates and approximately 6,000 unique clonotypes.

Measured with immunoSEQ multiplex PCR; TCRdb has only the in-frame clones, and not every one. The data contain about 12,000 clones, approximately 63% of them singletons. CDR1 and CDR2 from the germline V gene are ENHRY and SYGVKD. Trimming pared 4 bases from V and 3 bases from J, leaving 9 bases between. This CDR3 has 13 residues. The TCR originated in a human donor with basal cell carcinoma. Here the sequenced sample was tumor tissue, taken before anti-PD-1 treatment. The chain links TRBV10-3 to TRBJ1-1; D is possibly TRBD1 (6 bases). The CDR3 loop reads CAISGQVDTEAFF. The CDR3 DNA follows: TGTGCCATCAGTGGACAGGTGGACACTGAAGCTTTCTTT.